Below, 3 T cell receptor beta chains from the same sample are listed, as sequenced in a study of shared clonotypes between healthy human individuals. Here immunoSEQ multiplex PCR was the method, and the copy in TCRdb shows in-frame clones only, minus some. The sample records roughly 2,000,000 clones, about 95% being singletons. Naive-designated CD8 cells lacked CD45RO, were positively enriched for CCR7, and omitted terminally differentiated effector memory CD45RA+ cells. Sequences were obtained from naive CD8+ T cells sorted from blood. These receptors came from a man aged 18 to 30 in good health.

The chain uses TRBV5-1 and TRBJ2-3, with TRBD2 matching over 9 bases. Germline values: CDR1 SGHRS, CDR2 YFSETQ. V was clipped by 0 bases and J by 0 bases; unmatched bases: 11. The CDR3 has 19 residues. The CDR3 coding sequence is TGCGCCAGCAGCTTGGCCCAGATAGCGGGAGATACTAGCACAGATACGCAGTATTTT. Protein sequence: CASSLAQIAGDTSTDTQYF. Full variable domain (outside the CDR3, taken from reference TRBV5-1 and TRBJ2-3): KAGVTQTPRYLIKTRGQQVTLSCSPISGHRSVSWYQQTPGQGLQFLFEYFSETQRNKGNFPGRFSGRQFSNSRSEMNVSTLELGDSALYLCASSLAQIAGDTSTDTQYFGPGTRLTVL.

The chain employs TRBV13 and TRBJ2-7, with TRBD2 identical over 10 bases. The CDR3 loop spans 16 amino acids. V lost 3 bases and J lost 1; bases outside the gene matches: 6. Germline assignment: CDR1 PRHDT and CDR2 FYEKMQ (reference sequence). CDR3 in DNA: TGTGCCAGCAGCTTGGAGGCTAGCGGGGGATCCTACGAGCAGTACTTC. This sequence encodes CASSLEASGGSYEQYF.

V gene TRBV28 combines with J gene TRBJ2-5; TRBD2 matches at 9 bases. CDR3 length equals 18 residues. The junction had 15 bases not matched to a gene; V was cut back by 3 bases and J by 4 bases. Per the germline V gene, CDR1 is MDHEN and CDR2 is SYDVKM. CDR3: CASSFPVEEGLAPETQYF. The CDR3 DNA follows: TGTGCCAGCAGTTTCCCGGTGGAAGAGGGACTAGCCCCAGAGACCCAGTACTTC.